This T cell receptor (beta chain) was obtained from a study of T cell responses to AZD1222 COVID-19 vaccine. Study context: Analysis merged second doses at about 4 or about 12 weeks. Study-wide points: Researchers report vaccine-associated CD4 TCRs spanning spike, with dominance at 160-218 and 743-854. Sampling captured repertoires only after the peak T cell response. Donors in the cohort were predominantly white British and more often female, and clonal diversity was possibly underestimated.

About this clone: Its target is unknown.

Losses at the gene ends were 4 bases for V and 3 bases for J; bases not matched to a gene: 5. Germline V gene data show CDR1 as SGHTA and CDR2 as FQGNSA. This CDR3 region has 14 residues. Clones were sequenced by immunoSEQ multiplex PCR, and TCRdb holds only the in-frame ones, with some missing. The sample carries roughly 130,000 clones, about 87% recorded once. The chain couples TRBV7-2 to TRBJ2-5; 7 nucleotides match TRBD1. This sequence originates from an adult in good health. This sample comprised peripheral blood, obtained on day 0 of AZD1222 vaccination. The CDR3 DNA reads TGTGCCAGCAGCTATGACAGGGCAAAAGAGACCCAGTACTTC. Its protein product is CASSYDRAKETQYF.